The rows below give T cell receptor beta chains drawn from one sample of a study of blood T cell repertoires in COVID-19. Generated by immunoSEQ multiplex PCR, the TCRdb table keeps only in-frame clones and is missing some. The table includes 64,000 or so clones, 60% to 80% detected once. The specimen was peripheral blood. The receptor source for this set is an elderly man with acute or convalescent COVID-19. CDR3s include the opening cysteine and the closing phenylalanine or tryptophan. A D gene is named only where the DNA matches it firmly.

v_call	d_call	j_call	cdr3_aa	cdr3_nt
TRBV19	NA	TRBJ2-3	CASGDGTPSGTQYF	TGTGCCAGTGGGGATGGGACTCCCTCCGGTACGCAGTATTTT
TRBV3-1/TRBV3-2	NA	TRBJ1-1	CASSQGGSYTEAFF	TGTGCCAGCAGCCAAGGCGGGAGCTACACTGAAGCTTTCTTT
TRBV2	NA	TRBJ2-2	CASRGHTGELFF	TGTGCCAGCAGGGGGCACACCGGGGAGCTGTTTTTT
TRBV4-1	NA	TRBJ2-3	CASSQAGGDTQYF	TGCGCCAGCAGCCAAGCTGGCGGGGATACGCAGTATTTT
TRBV4-1	NA	TRBJ1-5	CASSQDHRNQPQHF	TGCGCCAGCAGCCAAGATCACAGAAATCAGCCCCAGCATTTT
TRBV5-1	NA	TRBJ2-2	CASSLTTGGELFF	TGCGCCAGCAGCTTGACTACCGGCGGGGAGCTGTTTTTT
TRBV18	NA	TRBJ1-1	CASSPTGNTEAFF	TGTGCCAGCTCACCAACAGGGAACACTGAAGCTTTCTTT
TRBV7-6	TRBD1	TRBJ2-2	CASSLQGAVANTGELFF	TGTGCCAGCAGCCTTCAGGGGGCCGTAGCGAACACCGGGGAGCTGTTTTTT
TRBV5-5	TRBD1	TRBJ1-6	CASSLQGAENSPLHF	TGTGCCAGCAGCTTACAGGGGGCTGAGAATTCACCCCTCCACTTT
TRBV11-3	TRBD1	TRBJ2-5	CASSSVTGGETQYF	TGTGCCAGCAGCAGCGTAACAGGGGGTGAGACCCAGTACTTC